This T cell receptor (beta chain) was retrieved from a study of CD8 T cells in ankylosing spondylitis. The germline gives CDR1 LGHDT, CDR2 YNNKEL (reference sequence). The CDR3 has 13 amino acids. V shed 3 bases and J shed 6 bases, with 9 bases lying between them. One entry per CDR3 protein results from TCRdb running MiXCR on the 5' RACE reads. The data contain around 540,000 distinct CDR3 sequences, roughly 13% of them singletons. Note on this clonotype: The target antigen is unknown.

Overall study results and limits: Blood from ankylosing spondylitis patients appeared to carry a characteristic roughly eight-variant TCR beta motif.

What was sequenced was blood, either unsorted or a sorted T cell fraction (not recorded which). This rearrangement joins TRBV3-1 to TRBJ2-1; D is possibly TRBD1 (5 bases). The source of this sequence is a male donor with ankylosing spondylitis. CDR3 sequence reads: CASSHPQGNEQFF. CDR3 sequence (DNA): TGTGCCAGCAGCCATCCCCAGGGCAATGAGCAGTTCTTC.